Below, 2 T cell receptor beta chains from the same sample are listed, as sequenced in a study of blood T cell repertoires in COVID-19. The assay was immunoSEQ multiplex PCR, and TCRdb's table has in-frame clones only and misses some. The table includes 150,000 to 200,000 clones, 92% detected once. Sequences were obtained from peripheral blood. The receptors come from a man younger than 45 with COVID-19, enrolled during active disease.

The rearrangement joins TRBV24-1 to TRBJ2-1, with 8 bases matching TRBD1. Germline assignment: CDR1 KGHDR and CDR2 SFDVKD. With 6 bases clipped from V and 6 bases from J, the junction kept 18 bases outside the gene matches. CDR3 length: 18 amino acids. CDR3 in amino acids: CATSLPAGTGGSGNEQFF. As DNA, the CDR3 is TGTGCCACCAGTTTGCCGGCCGGCACAGGGGGATCGGGCAATGAGCAGTTCTTC.

The chain couples TRBV6-5 to TRBJ1-1, with D perhaps matching TRBD1 (6 bases). The CDR3 is 13 amino acids. Germline V lookup: CDR1 MNHEY, CDR2 SVGAGI. The germline V and J ends were trimmed by 5 bases and 10 bases, with 17 bases remaining between them. DNA of the CDR3: TGTGCCAGCAGTCCTCAACAGGGATTTACAGCTTTCTTT. Translated: CASSPQQGFTAFF.